These 14 T cell receptor beta chains share one sample of origin, sequenced in a study of blood T cell repertoires in COVID-19. The protocol was immunoSEQ multiplex PCR, while the TCRdb copy is restricted to in-frame clones and leaves out a portion. Seen here are 200,000 to 250,000 clones, roughly 80% observed once, and the top ten hold roughly 5.3%. Sequenced input: peripheral blood. The receptor set was obtained from a woman aged 60-70 years who had recovered from COVID-19.

The chain uses TRBV30 and TRBJ2-3; 10 bases align to TRBD2. V gave up 3 bases and J gave up 3 bases; unmatched junction bases: 12. The CDR3 length is 17 residues. Per germline, CDR1 GTSNPN and CDR2 SVGIG (reference sequence). The CDR3 nucleotides are TGTGCCTGGAGGATGAGTATAGCGGGGGGTAGTACAGATACGCAGTATTTT. Protein sequence: CAWRMSIAGGSTDTQYF. Full variable domain (remainder filled in from reference TRBV30 and TRBJ2-3): SQTIHQWPATLVQPVGSPLSLECTVEGTSNPNLYWYRQAAGRGLQLLFYSVGIGQISSEVPQNLSASRPQDRQFILSSKKLLLSDSGFYLCAWRMSIAGGSTDTQYFGPGTRLTVL.

The rearrangement uses TRBV6-5 and TRBJ2-1; 11 nucleotides line up with TRBD2. Trimming took 4 bases from V and 8 from J; bases not matched to a gene: 7. CDR1 is MNHEY, CDR2 SVGAGI, per germline. The CDR3 covers 15 residues. The CDR3 is CASSFGSGGAYEQFF. Here the CDR3 DNA reads TGTGCCAGCAGTTTTGGTAGCGGGGGGGCCTATGAGCAGTTCTTC.

The chain couples TRBV5-8 to TRBJ2-3, with a possible D match to TRBD1 (6 bases). This CDR3 contains 13 residues. CDR1 and CDR2 (germline): SGHTS, YDEGEE. V was trimmed by 4 bases and J by 1 base, leaving 7 bases between them. The CDR3 DNA sequence: TGTGCCAGCAGCCGGACAGGCACAGATACGCAGTATTTT. Encoded protein: CASSRTGTDTQYF.

A single count supports this clone. CDR3 protein: CASSLRQGVQYF. The CDR3 DNA follows: TGTGCCAGCAGTTTAAGGCAGGGGGTTCAGTACTTC. The chain uses TRBV28 and TRBJ2-7, with 7 bases matching TRBD1. The length of the CDR3 is 12 residues. CDR1 MDHEN and CDR2 SYDVKM come from the germline V gene. Unmatched junction bases numbered 5, after V lost 2 bases and J lost 10 bases.

The V gene is TRBV18, the J gene TRBJ1-2; perhaps TRBD1 as D (6 bases). Trimming left V 5 bases short and J 2 bases short, with 9 bases between. Germline CDR1 reads KGHSH; CDR2 reads LQKENI. The CDR3 is 13 amino acids. CDR3 protein: CASSEDRNYGYTF. In DNA, the CDR3 is TGTGCCAGCTCAGAAGACAGGAACTATGGCTACACCTTC.

The J gene is TRBJ1-3, the V gene TRBV6-2 or TRBV6-3, with D unclear. CDR3 size: 16 residues. Germline V lookup: CDR1 MNHEY, CDR2 SVGEGT. Trimming cost V 2 bases and J 0 bases, with 11 bases left between them. The CDR3 DNA is TGTGCCAGCAGTTACACCAACAATTTCTCTGGAAACACCATATATTTT. Its translation: CASSYTNNFSGNTIYF.

The V gene is TRBV27, the J gene TRBJ2-7, with 7 positions matching TRBD1. The CDR3 loop spans 12 amino acids. The germline gives CDR1 MNHEY, CDR2 SMNVEV (reference sequence). V lost 4 bases and J lost 7; bases outside the gene matches: 4. CDR3 loop: CASSSTGREQYF. The CDR3 DNA reads as TGTGCCAGCAGTTCGACAGGGCGGGAGCAGTACTTC.

This sequence joins TRBV7-6 and TRBJ1-1; perhaps TRBD1 as D (5 bases). This CDR3 comprises 13 residues. Trimming left V 5 bases short and J 7 bases short, with 14 bases between. The germline V gene encodes CDR1 SGHVS and CDR2 FNYEAQ. As DNA, the CDR3 is TGTGCCAGCAGCCGATCCCAGGGAAGTGAAGCTTTCTTT. Protein sequence: CASSRSQGSEAFF.

The chain combines TRBV7-6 with TRBJ1-6; D might be TRBD1 (5 bases). Germline-derived CDR1 and CDR2 are SGHVS and FNYEAQ. V lost 2 bases and J 7 bases, leaving 12 bases between the germline ends. The CDR3 has 15 residues. The CDR3 DNA follows: TGTGCCAGCAGCTTATTAGGGGCGATAAATTCACCCCTCCACTTT. Amino acids: CASSLLGAINSPLHF.

Details on this clone: The sample contains more than one DNA sequence encoding this CDR3. This chain connects TRBV7-9 to TRBJ1-4, with 7 bases aligning to TRBD1. There are 14 residues in the CDR3. The V gene end was trimmed by 8 bases and the J gene end by 4 bases; junction bases not matched to a gene: 7. Germline CDR1 reads SEHNR; CDR2 reads FQNEAQ (reference sequence). The CDR3 coding sequence is TGTGCCAGCGGCCCGGGACAGAGTAATGAAAAACTGTTTTTT. Translation gives CASGPGQSNEKLFF.

This clone is a singleton in its sample. The chain combines TRBV6-5 with TRBJ2-7; weak D call: TRBD1 (6 bases). The V gene's germline CDR1 is MNHEY and CDR2 SVGAGI. V dropped 2 bases and J dropped 1 base, with 12 bases sitting between them. The CDR3 runs to 15 residues. CDR3 sequence (DNA): TGTGCCAGCAGTTACGCAGGGGTAGCGTCCTACGAGCAGTACTTC. The encoded protein is CASSYAGVASYEQYF.

The V gene is TRBV21-1, the J gene TRBJ1-2; the table assigns TRBD1, which was not confirmed against the DNA. TRBV21-1 is a listed pseudogene. This CDR3 is built from 16 residues. CDR3 region: CASSKGDRSPNYGYTF. CDR3 nucleotides: TGTGCCAGCAGCAAAGGGGACAGGAGCCCTAACTATGGCTACACCTTC.

The chain has TRBV30 and TRBJ1-2; TRBD1 matches 7 bases. Germline V gives CDR1 GTSNPN, CDR2 SVGIG (reference sequence). The CDR3 has 12 residues. After removal of 5 bases from V and 7 bases from J, the junction contained 7 bases not matched to a gene. This CDR3 reads CAWGGGASGYTF. In DNA, the CDR3 is TGTGCCTGGGGAGGGGGCGCAAGTGGCTACACCTTC. Full variable domain (remainder filled in from reference TRBV30 and TRBJ1-2): SQTIHQWPATLVQPVGSPLSLECTVEGTSNPNLYWYRQAAGRGLQLLFYSVGIGQISSEVPQNLSASRPQDRQFILSSKKLLLSDSGFYLCAWGGGASGYTFGSGTRLTVV.

This CDR3 is CASSLRGVETQYF. CDR3 sequence (DNA): TGTGCCAGCAGCCTCCGGGGGGTGGAGACCCAGTACTTC. V and J are TRBV7-8 and TRBJ2-5, with 7 bases identical to TRBD2. The trim removed 5 bases at V and 5 bases at J, leaving 5 bases unmatched. CDR3 size: 13 residues. Germline values: CDR1 SGHVS, CDR2 FQNEAQ.